The present entry profiles one T cell receptor beta chain with its context. The data were taken from a study of blood T cell repertoires in COVID-19. Assay used: immunoSEQ multiplex PCR; TCRdb lists only in-frame clones, some missing. The top ten hold 9.5% to 15% of the sample, which has 200,000 to 250,000 clones, roughly four fifths seen once. The germline V gene has CDR1 SGHDT and CDR2 YYEEEE. The CDR3 runs 14 residues. V dropped 3 bases and J dropped 4 bases, with 11 bases sitting between them. The sample comprised peripheral blood. This clonotype was sampled from a woman in her forties with acute or convalescent COVID-19. The V gene is TRBV5-6, the J gene TRBJ1-5, with D maybe TRBD1 (5 bases). The CDR3: CASSSTGENQPQHF. The CDR3 DNA sequence: TGTGCCAGCAGCTCGACGGGGGAAAATCAGCCCCAGCATTTT.